The rows below give T cell receptor beta chains drawn from one sample of a study of blood T cell repertoires in COVID-19. Only in-frame clones appear in the TCRdb table, and some are missing; sequencing was by immunoSEQ multiplex PCR. The repertoire holds 150,000 to 200,000 clones, with under 90% as singletons. Sequenced sample: peripheral blood. These receptors were collected from a woman in her seventies with COVID-19, enrolled during active disease. Each CDR3 is given with its conserved first and last residue. D genes are given only for firm matches. Only part of the rows carry a size: once, few, many, or a class if the clone is expanded.

clone_size | d_call | j_call | v_call | cdr3_nt | cdr3_aa
. | TRBD1 | TRBJ1-1 | TRBV29-1 | TGCAGCGTCGCCCGGGACAGGGGAGCTGAAGCTTTCTTT | CSVARDRGAEAFF
. | . | TRBJ2-5 | TRBV7-3 | TGTGCCAGCAGCTTAACTGGGCAGAGCCAAGAGACCCAGTACTTC | CASSLTGQSQETQYF
. | TRBD1 | TRBJ2-4 | TRBV14 | TGTGCCAGCAGCCAAGACAGGTCCGGAGGACAGGGGGTTTCTGGCATTCAGTACTTC | CASSQDRSGGQGVSGIQYF
. | . | TRBJ2-3 | TRBV6-6 | TGTGCCAGCAGTTACCGTGTCGGGTTCACAGATACGCAGTATTTT | CASSYRVGFTDTQYF
. | TRBD1 | TRBJ2-5 | TRBV5-1 | TGCGCCAGCAGCTTGGTAGGGGGCGGAGGGACCCAGTACTTC | CASSLVGGGGTQYF
many | . | TRBJ1-2 | TRBV7-3 | TGTGCCAGCAGCTTAAATCAGGGAATTGGCTACACCTTC | CASSLNQGIGYTF
. | . | TRBJ1-2 | TRBV6-5 | TGTGCCAGCAGTTACTCAGGTCTTCGGGGGGGCTACACCTTC | CASSYSGLRGGYTF
few | . | TRBJ2-7 | TRBV29-1 | TGCAGCGTGCGTCGCGACAGACAAATCGGGGAGCAGTACTTC | CSVRRDRQIGEQYF
. | . | TRBJ1-5 | TRBV19 | TGTGCCAGTAGTATAGATTACGGTAGTATGGATCAGCCCCAGCATTTT | CASSIDYGSMDQPQHF
. | . | TRBJ2-7 | TRBV6-6 | TGTGCCAGCAGACAGGGTAGCTCCTACGAGCAGTACTTC | CASRQGSSYEQYF
. | . | TRBJ2-5 | TRBV4-2 | TGTGCCAGCAGCCAAGAAGGAGGTAGAGGGACCCAGTACTTC | CASSQEGGRGTQYF
. | TRBD2 | TRBJ2-1 | TRBV24-1 | TGTGCCACCAGTGACACCGGGACTAGCGTGAACAATGAGCAGTTCTTC | CATSDTGTSVNNEQFF
. | . | TRBJ1-5 | TRBV10-3 | TGTGCCATCAGTGAGTCTTGGGCAGGCCACAATCAGCCCCAGCATTTT | CAISESWAGHNQPQHF
. | TRBD2 | TRBJ2-7 | TRBV5-1 | TGCGCCAGCAGCCCGGGAATCGGAAGCGGGAGTGGAGAGCAGTACTTC | CASSPGIGSGSGEQYF
. | TRBD1 | TRBJ1-1 | TRBV29-1 | TGCAGCGCCGAGCCGACAGGGGGCTTTTCGTTGACTGAAGCTTTCTTT | CSAEPTGGFSLTEAFF
. | TRBD2 | TRBJ2-3 | TRBV24-1 | TGTGCCACCAGTGACCCCTCTTGGAAGAGCGGGAGGGCCCGGGGGCAGTATTTT | CATSDPSWKSGRARGQYF
. | . | TRBJ1-5 | TRBV7-2 | TGTGCCAGCAGCTTAGCGCTGGGGGCCAGGGGATTGAATCAGCCCCAGCATTTT | CASSLALGARGLNQPQHF
. | . | TRBJ1-6 | TRBV28 | TGTGCCAGCGGGCCCGACCTGGGTTCACCCCTCCACTTT | CASGPDLGSPLHF
. | TRBD1 | TRBJ2-5 | TRBV28 | TGTGCCAGCAGTTCCGCAGGGGGCGGTTGGGAGACCCAGTACTTC | CASSSAGGGWETQYF
. | TRBD1 | TRBJ1-1 | TRBV7-9 | TGTGCCAGCAGCTTACGGGACAGTGTGAACACTGAAGCTTTCTTT | CASSLRDSVNTEAFF
. | . | TRBJ1-1 | TRBV29-1 | TGCAGCGTTGAAATTCCCGACAGTGAAGCTTTCTTT | CSVEIPDSEAFF
. | TRBD1 | TRBJ2-1 | TRBV4-2 | TGTGCCAGCAGCCAAGTTACAGGGGGCATTAGTAATGAGCAGTTCTTC | CASSQVTGGISNEQFF
. | . | TRBJ1-1 | TRBV7-8 | TGTGCCAGCAGCTTAGCAGGGACTTCAACTGAAGCTTTCTTT | CASSLAGTSTEAFF
. | TRBD1 | TRBJ2-4 | TRBV7-2 | TGTGCCAGCAGCACCGACAGGGGGCATAGCATTCAGTACTTC | CASSTDRGHSIQYF
. | TRBD1 | TRBJ1-6 | TRBV27 | TGTGCCAGCAGTTTACAGGGGGTGGGGTCACCCCTCCACTTT | CASSLQGVGSPLHF
. | . | TRBJ1-5 | TRBV5-6 | TGTGCCAGCAGCTTTTCCGGGGGTAGCAATCAGCCCCAGCATTTT | CASSFSGGSNQPQHF
. | . | TRBJ1-2 | TRBV28 | TGTGCCAGCGCAAGCGGCATCTATGGCTACACCTTC | CASASGIYGYTF
. | TRBD1 | TRBJ2-2 | TRBV4-1 | TGCGCCAGCAGCCAGGGACAGACAACCGGGGAGCTGTTTTTT | CASSQGQTTGELFF
. | . | TRBJ2-5 | TRBV5-1 | TGCGCCAGCAGCATGGACTTTGGGAGACAAGAGACCCAGTACTTC | CASSMDFGRQETQYF
. | TRBD1 | TRBJ1-6 | TRBV27 | TGTGCCAGCAGTTTAATAGGGACAGGGAATTCACCCCTCCACTTT | CASSLIGTGNSPLHF
. | TRBD2 | TRBJ2-1 | TRBV2 | TGTGCCAGCAGTGATACTAGCGGGATTGAGCAGTTCTTC | CASSDTSGIEQFF
once | TRBD2 | TRBJ2-5 | TRBV5-6 | TGTGCCAGCAGCTTGGCGACTAGCGGTAGGCAAGAGACCCAGTACTTC | CASSLATSGRQETQYF
. | . | TRBJ1-3 | TRBV5-8 | TGTGCCAGCAGCTTGGCCGGGGGGGCGTTCGGTGGAAACACCATATATTTT | CASSLAGGAFGGNTIYF
. | . | TRBJ2-7 | TRBV6-5 | TGTGCCAGCAGTCCCGAGCGGGCGCGCTCCTACGAGCAGTACTTC | CASSPERARSYEQYF
. | . | TRBJ1-1 | TRBV28 | TGTGCCAGCAGTTTTAGGAGCTCGAGAAAGAACACTGAAGCTTTCTTT | CASSFRSSRKNTEAFF
. | . | TRBJ1-2 | TRBV5-4 | TGTGCCAGCAGCTTCGACGGGAACTATGGCTACACCTTC | CASSFDGNYGYTF
. | . | TRBJ1-1 | TRBV10-1 | TGCGCCAGCAGTGAGACCGTCCAGAATGAAGCTTTCTTT | CASSETVQNEAFF
. | . | TRBJ1-1 | TRBV7-3 | TGTGCCAGCAGCAATAGGGGGGGCACTGAAGCTTTCTTT | CASSNRGGTEAFF
. | . | TRBJ1-1 | TRBV7-2 | TGTGCCAGCAGCTTTTCCTCCGGTGAAGCTTTCTTT | CASSFSSGEAFF
. | . | TRBJ1-6 | TRBV6-1 | TGTGCCAGCAGTGAATTGGACAGCTTATCACCCCTCCACTTT | CASSELDSLSPLHF
. | . | TRBJ2-3 | TRBV9 | TGTGCCAGCAGCCCTCCCAACAGGGAAGATACGCAGTATTTT | CASSPPNREDTQYF
. | . | TRBJ2-1 | TRBV5-5 | TGTGCCAGCAGCTATTCTGACTCCCCATTAAGTGAGCAGTTCTTC | CASSYSDSPLSEQFF
. | . | TRBJ1-4 | TRBV6-5 | TGTGCCAGCAGTTTTACGACAGTGAATGAAAAACTGTTTTTT | CASSFTTVNEKLFF
. | TRBD1 | TRBJ1-1 | TRBV28 | TGTGCCAGCAGTACACGGACAGGGAAATACGGGACTGAAGCTTTCTTT | CASSTRTGKYGTEAFF
. | . | TRBJ1-3 | TRBV7-9 | TGTGCCAGCAGCGGAAGTGGGAGCGGAAACACCATATATTTT | CASSGSGSGNTIYF
. | . | TRBJ1-1 | TRBV18 | TGTGCCAGCTCACAACAACAGGCCGTTGACACTGAAGCTTTCTTT | CASSQQQAVDTEAFF
. | TRBD1 | TRBJ1-5 | TRBV15 | TGTGCCACCAGCAGAGGGGACAGGGCCCGTAATCAGCCCCAGCATTTT | CATSRGDRARNQPQHF
few | TRBD1 | TRBJ2-2 | TRBV10-1 | TGCGCCAGCGGGGACAGGTTTGCGGACACCGGGGAGCTGTTTTTT | CASGDRFADTGELFF
. | . | TRBJ1-1 | TRBV11-2 | TGTGCCAGCAGCTTAGGACAGGTCATGAACACTGAAGCTTTCTTT | CASSLGQVMNTEAFF
. | TRBD1 | TRBJ1-5 | TRBV27 | TGTGCCAGCCCGCGACAGGGGGGCCCTTATAGCAATCAGCCCCAGCATTTT | CASPRQGGPYSNQPQHF
. | . | TRBJ1-2 | TRBV30 | TGTGCCGGGCGTGGGGGGGTCTATGGCTACACCTTC | CAGRGGVYGYTF
. | TRBD1 | TRBJ1-2 | TRBV19 | TGTGCCAGTAGTATGGGGGCGACAGGGAGAAGTGGCTACACCTTC | CASSMGATGRSGYTF
. | . | TRBJ2-4 | TRBV7-2 | TGTGCCAGCACCTCCCCCGGGGAAAGGGCCAAAAACATTCAGTACTTC | CASTSPGERAKNIQYF
. | . | TRBJ1-1 | TRBV3-1/TRBV3-2 | TGTGCCAGCAGCCAGGTGGTTCCTCCTATGAACACTGAAGCTTTCTTT | CASSQVVPPMNTEAFF
. | . | TRBJ1-1 | TRBV6-4 | TGTGCCAGCAGTCGAACAGGGAACACTGAAGCTTTCTTT | CASSRTGNTEAFF